The table lists the clone carrying this T cell receptor beta chain with a few counts. The data were obtained in a study of HIV-infected children after antiretroviral therapy interruption. Turning to the study itself: Weeks 0, 12, interruption end (24 or 48), and about 3 years post-study gave interruption-arm samples.

The treatment denotes: PENTA 11 planned treatment interruption arm or continuous ART arm. Cryopreserved PBMC samples required at least 5 million viable cells. From thawed PBMCs, naive CD4+ CD45RA+ CD45RO- T cells were sorted. The TCR library was built from RNA with a 3' RACE protocol and unique molecular identifiers. A single record per CDR3 protein comes from TCRdb applying MiXCR to the 3' RACE reads. The sample records 40,000 or so distinct CDR3 sequences, approximately 7% being singletons. V gave up 4 bases and J gave up 1 base; unmatched junction bases: 9. The CDR3 has 16 residues. Per germline, CDR1 SGHTA and CDR2 FQGNSA.

The source was CD45RA+ CD4+ T cells from PBMCs, pooled from several time points, collected from a donor given antiretroviral therapy, either interrupted or continuous. The subset here: naive CD4+ CD45RA+ CD45RO- T cells. This sequence originates from a pool of human donors with HIV. This chain links TRBV7-2 with TRBJ1-2; 7 nucleotides align to TRBD1. CDR3 DNA: TGTGCCAGCAGCTCGGCAACCAGGGGGATTAACTATGGCTACACCTTC. This gives the protein CASSSATRGINYGYTF.